One sample yielded the 30 T cell receptor beta chains listed below, sequenced in a study of T-cell reconstitution after alpha-beta-depleted transplantation in children (TCRdb year 2016). Library preparation was by PCR. TCRdb shows the sequencer as Illumina HiSeq 2500. TCR library preparation used molecular barcoding, with unique molecular identifiers applied to normalize quantification of the TCRbeta repertoire. In TCRdb, the public reads were trimmed at Q25 with fastp and aligned with MiXCR, with productive beta chains retained. Each record represents a unique CDR3 protein, reported with the most common genes and DNA among its rows. The sample contains hundreds of thousands of distinct CDR3 sequences, 16% of them found a single time. The ten biggest clones cover under 1.2% of the sample. Here the sequenced sample was PBMCs from the stem cell graft donor, taken from the stem cell graft. The receptors were sampled from a human donor who donated a stem cell graft to a child with acute myeloid leukemia.

This clonotype came up many times. This chain uses TRBV4-2 with TRBJ1-3; D unresolved. This CDR3 spans 17 amino acids. Per germline, CDR1 LGHNA and CDR2 YNFKEQ. Trimming stripped 0 bases from V and 2 bases from J, with 14 bases between. CDR3 bases: TGTGCCAGCAGCCAAGAGGGTAGGCCAGAAGCTGGAAACACCATATATTTT. It specifies CASSQEGRPEAGNTIYF.

The rearrangement joins TRBV11-2 to TRBJ1-2; the D gene is possibly TRBD1 (6 bases). The CDR3 is 14 residues long. V was pared by 1 base and J by 4 bases, with 10 bases between. The germline V gene encodes CDR1 SGHAT and CDR2 FQNNGV. This chain's CDR3 is CASSLVQGPYGYTF. The CDR3 DNA follows: TGTGCCAGCAGCTTAGTTCAGGGGCCCTATGGCTACACCTTC.

The chain has TRBV24-1 and TRBJ2-1, with 7 bases fitting TRBD2. The length of the CDR3 is 13 residues. V lost 9 bases to trimming and J lost 4 bases; unmatched junction nucleotides: 5. CDR1 and CDR2 from the germline V gene are KGHDR and SFDVKD. DNA for the CDR3: TGTGCCACCTCTGGGGAGGGTTACAATGAGCAGTTCTTC. Translated: CATSGEGYNEQFF.

Only a few counts were recorded for this clonotype. V and J are TRBV29-1 and TRBJ2-2; no firm D call. Trimming took 4 bases from V and 0 from J, leaving 6 bases between them. CDR1 is SQVTM, CDR2 ANQGSEA, per germline. This CDR3 is 13 amino acids long. The CDR3 sequence: CSVAQANTGELFF. CDR3 DNA sequence: TGCAGCGTTGCGCAGGCGAACACCGGGGAGCTGTTTTTT.

The chain joins TRBV20-1 to TRBJ1-2; the D gene is possibly TRBD1 (5 bases). Germline CDR1 is DFQATT and CDR2 is SNEGSKA (reference sequence). V lost 6 bases to trimming and J lost 6 bases, with 20 bases between them. This CDR3 region has 14 residues. The CDR3: CSARGDGLPDGYTF. Here the CDR3 DNA reads TGCAGTGCCCGGGGGGACGGACTTCCTGATGGCTACACCTTC.

This clonotype was seen many times. The chain employs TRBV5-6 and TRBJ2-3; D might be TRBD1 (6 bases). This CDR3 is built from 13 residues. Trimming pared 0 bases from V and 6 bases from J, leaving 8 bases between. Germline V CDR1 and CDR2: SGHDT, YYEEEE. The CDR3 bases are TGTGCCAGCAGCTTGGAGGGGGAGGATACGCAGTATTTT. Its translation: CASSLEGEDTQYF.

This rearrangement joins TRBV7-9 to TRBJ2-7; D possibly corresponds to TRBD1 (7 bases). This CDR3 has 14 amino acids. Trimming removed 3 bases at V and 4 bases at J, with 13 bases between. Germline V gene sequence: CDR1 SEHNR, CDR2 FQNEAQ (reference sequence). The CDR3 spells CASSLEGAAYEQYF. DNA for the CDR3: TGTGCCAGCAGCTTGGAGGGGGCCGCTTACGAGCAGTACTTC.

This clonotype appeared many times. The chain couples TRBV20-1 to TRBJ2-7; perhaps TRBD1 as D (5 bases). This CDR3 has 15 amino acids. V was shortened by 3 bases and J by 2 bases, with 17 bases between the two germline ends. The germline CDR1 and CDR2 sequences are DFQATT and SNEGSKA (reference sequence). The CDR3 spells CSARDHQGRAYEQYF. Here the CDR3 DNA reads TGCAGTGCTAGGGATCATCAGGGTCGGGCCTACGAGCAGTACTTC.

There are many counts of this clonotype. The chain combines TRBV20-1 with TRBJ2-3; D gene unclear. Germline V gene lookup returns CDR1 DFQATT and CDR2 SNEGSKA (reference sequence). The CDR3 length is 14 residues. V gave up 3 bases and J gave up 0 bases, with 10 bases separating them. In nucleotides, the CDR3 is TGCAGTGCTAGGACCTGGGGTAGCACAGATACGCAGTATTTT. Its translation: CSARTWGSTDTQYF.

This clonotype was seen more than once but under ten times. The V and J genes are TRBV20-1 and TRBJ2-5; the match to TRBD2 covers 9 bases. The V segment lost 5 bases and the J segment 6 bases; nucleotides outside the gene matches: 22. The CDR3 is 18 amino acids. Germline values: CDR1 DFQATT, CDR2 SNEGSKA (reference sequence). The CDR3 region is CSASRAGGPTGGAKTQYF. As DNA, the CDR3 is TGCAGTGCTTCACGAGCGGGGGGTCCCACTGGGGGGGCAAAGACCCAGTACTTC.

This clonotype occurred many times. The chain is built from TRBV20-1 and TRBJ1-4; TRBD1 matches 11 bases. With V trimmed by 8 bases and J by 8 bases, 4 bases remained unmatched. CDR1 is DFQATT and CDR2 is SNEGSKA in the germline V gene (reference sequence). The CDR3 is 12 amino acids. The CDR3 coding sequence is TGCAGTACGCGGGACAGGGGGGAAAAACTGTTTTTT. Its translation: CSTRDRGEKLFF.

This clonotype turned up a few times. The V call is TRBV7-2, the J call TRBJ1-5; D gene uncertain. Germline V gives CDR1 SGHTA, CDR2 FQGNSA. The CDR3 is made up of 15 amino acids. V was trimmed by 3 bases and J by 2 bases, leaving 11 bases between them. CDR3 region: CASSFDSSGNQPQHF. CDR3 sequence (DNA): TGTGCCAGCAGCTTCGACTCTAGCGGCAATCAGCCCCAGCATTTT. Drawing the rest from reference TRBV7-2 and TRBJ1-5, the complete variable domain is GAGVSQSPSNKVTEKGKDVELRCDPISGHTALYWYRQSLGQGLEFLIYFQGNSAPDKSGLPSDRFSAERTGGSVSTLTIQRTQQEDSAVYLCASSFDSSGNQPQHFGDGTRLSIL.

The chain recombines TRBV12-3 or TRBV12-4 with TRBJ1-3, with D possibly being TRBD1 (5 bases). V gave up 5 bases and J gave up 0 bases, with 14 bases separating them. The CDR3 totals 16 residues. CDR3 bases: TGTGCCAGCAGTGCCTCTTCTCAGGGCTCTGGAAACACCATATATTTT. Translated: CASSASSQGSGNTIYF.

This clonotype showed up many times. The chain links TRBV30 to TRBJ1-5; D gene ambiguous. CDR1 and CDR2 (germline): GTSNPN, SVGIG (reference sequence). The CDR3 runs to 15 residues. The V end was cut by 2 bases, the J end by 2 bases, with 13 bases between. In nucleotides, the CDR3 is TGTGCCTGGAGTACTTACGGGCAACGCAATCAGCCCCAGCATTTT. This codes for CAWSTYGQRNQPQHF.

This clonotype was detected ten times or more. The chain joins TRBV20-1 to TRBJ2-7; D tentatively reads TRBD1 or TRBD2 (5 bases each). The CDR3 is 14 residues long. From germline, CDR1 is DFQATT and CDR2 SNEGSKA (reference sequence). Trimming pared 6 bases from V and 2 bases from J, leaving 17 bases between. The chain's CDR3 is CSAGRDGSTYEQYF. The CDR3 DNA sequence: TGCAGTGCGGGACGGGACGGAAGCACCTACGAGCAGTACTTC.

This clonotype was seen a few times. CDR3 sequence: CASSSGRTGGKLFF. CDR3 DNA: TGTGCCAGCAGTTCCGGGAGGACCGGGGGAAAACTGTTTTTT. This rearrangement joins TRBV7-2 to TRBJ1-4, with D possibly being TRBD1 (5 bases). Germline CDR1 SGHTA, CDR2 FQGNSA. The CDR3 consists of 14 residues. V lost 6 bases and J 10 bases, leaving 18 bases between the germline ends.

A few counts support this clonotype. The chain couples TRBV20-1 to TRBJ2-3; the match to TRBD2 covers 8 bases. The CDR3 has 14 amino acids. J was trimmed by 4 bases and V by 3 bases; bases with no gene match: 6. CDR1 and CDR2 (germline): DFQATT, SNEGSKA (reference sequence). The CDR3 here is CSASLGGGPDTQYF. CDR3 bases: TGCAGTGCTAGTCTCGGGGGGGGGCCAGATACGCAGTATTTT.

V gene TRBV29-1 combines with J gene TRBJ2-1; 8 nucleotides agree with TRBD1. Germline CDR1 SQVTM, CDR2 ANQGSEA. The CDR3 length is 16 residues. Trimming at V came to 3 bases and at J to 4 bases, leaving 11 bases not matched to a gene. The chain's CDR3 is CSVDSADRADYNEQFF. The CDR3 DNA is TGCAGCGTTGATAGCGCGGACAGGGCGGATTACAATGAGCAGTTCTTC.

A remark on this clonotype: Since a much larger clone is just one base distant, this may be a read error. This chain connects TRBV9 to TRBJ2-1; TRBD1 matches 7 bases. The CDR3 runs to 16 residues. Germline CDR1 is SGDLS and CDR2 is YYNGEE. V lost 0 bases to trimming and J lost 3 bases; unmatched junction nucleotides: 6. The CDR3 DNA follows: TGTGCCAGCAGCGTAGCGGGACAGCCTATCTACAATGAGCAGTTCTTC. It is translated as CASSVAGQPIYNEQFF.

In regard to this clonotype: An end of the junction does not agree with germline; a read error may underlie this. The chain joins TRBV5-1 to TRBJ2-7; 8 bases match TRBD1. The CDR3 has 14 amino acids. Germline CDR1 reads SGHRS; CDR2 reads YFSETQ. Written as DNA, the CDR3 is TGCGCCAGCTCTTCCACCGGACAGGGAGAACTGACGGACTTC. It translates to CASSSTGQGELTDF.

This clonotype was seen more than once but under ten times. The CDR3 sequence: CASSEWSLTGLDEQYV. The CDR3 DNA reads TGTGCCAGCAGTGAGTGGTCCCTGACAGGGCTCGACGAGCAGTACGTC. J is TRBJ2-7 and V is TRBV6-1; 7 nucleotides agree with TRBD1. CDR1 MNHNS and CDR2 SASEGT come from the germline V gene. The CDR3 is made up of 16 amino acids. J was trimmed by 5 bases and V by 3 bases; bases with no gene match: 13.

The V and J genes are TRBV28 and TRBJ2-7; possibly TRBD2 for D (6 bases). Germline V gene data show CDR1 as MDHEN and CDR2 as SYDVKM. The length of the CDR3 is 15 residues. V was pared by 3 bases and J by 2 bases, with 14 bases between. As DNA, the CDR3 is TGTGCCAGCAGTTTGGGAGGACCGGGGACCTACGAGCAGTACGTC. It is translated as CASSLGGPGTYEQYV.

There are a few counts of this clonotype. V usage is TRBV20-1 and J usage is TRBJ2-1; 9 bases align to TRBD2. The V gene's germline CDR1 is DFQATT and CDR2 SNEGSKA (reference sequence). V shed 1 base, J shed 8 bases, and the junction held 9 bases outside the gene matches. This CDR3 has 15 residues. The chain's CDR3 is CSARVSGLASYEQFF. The CDR3 nucleotides are TGCAGTGCTAGAGTATCCGGACTAGCGTCCTATGAGCAGTTCTTC.

This chain uses TRBV7-9 with TRBJ1-1, with TRBD1 identical over 7 bases. The trim removed 2 bases at V and 7 bases at J, leaving 7 bases unmatched. The CDR3 is 14 residues long. From germline, CDR1 is SEHNR and CDR2 FQNEAQ (reference sequence). CDR3 sequence (DNA): TGTGCCAGCAGCTTAACAGGGGCTACGATTGAAGCTTTCTTT. Encoded protein: CASSLTGATIEAFF.

This clonotype was observed at least ten times. The chain uses TRBV6-5 and TRBJ1-2; unclear D gene. The CDR3 covers 12 residues. CDR1 and CDR2 from the germline V gene are MNHEY and SVGAGI. Trimming left V 2 bases short and J 6 bases short, with 7 bases between. CDR3 nucleotide sequence: TGTGCCAGCAGTTACGCCGGGCATGGCTACACCTTC. It codes for CASSYAGHGYTF.

This clonotype was counted between two and nine times. This chain connects TRBV20-1 to TRBJ2-5; 10 bases are shared with TRBD2. Germline V gives CDR1 DFQATT, CDR2 SNEGSKA (reference sequence). V shed 0 bases and J 1 base; nucleotides not matched to a gene: 11. This CDR3 has 18 amino acids. CDR3 region: CSARDYASGGPSQETQYF. The CDR3 DNA reads TGCAGTGCTAGAGATTACGCTAGCGGGGGACCCTCCCAAGAGACCCAGTACTTC.

This clonotype was counted ten times or more. This sequence joins TRBV12-3 or TRBV12-4 and TRBJ1-1; no firm D call. Trimming shortened V by 1 base and J by 4 bases, and 13 bases separated the two germline ends. The CDR3 is made up of 15 amino acids. The CDR3 region is CASSLGVERVTEAFF. In nucleotides, the CDR3 is TGTGCCAGCAGTTTAGGGGTGGAGAGGGTCACTGAAGCTTTCTTT.

This chain uses TRBV6-5 with TRBJ1-5, with D tentatively TRBD1 (6 bases). The CDR3 runs 12 residues. V was cut by 8 bases and J by 3 bases, with 8 bases left in between. CDR1 and CDR2 (germline): MNHEY, SVGAGI. The chain's CDR3 is CASHRANQPQHF. CDR3 nucleotides: TGTGCCAGCCACAGGGCCAATCAGCCCCAGCATTTT.

This clonotype was counted at least ten times. The chain has TRBV7-6 and TRBJ2-7; TRBD2 might be the D (5 bases). Germline-derived CDR1 and CDR2 are SGHVS and FNYEAQ. This CDR3 contains 15 residues. Trimming shortened V by 1 base and J by 0 bases, and 10 bases separated the two germline ends. CDR3 in amino acids: CASSLEAEGSYEQYF. The CDR3 region has the DNA TGTGCCAGCAGCTTAGAAGCCGAGGGCTCCTACGAGCAGTACTTC.

This clonotype has more than one count but fewer than ten. J is TRBJ2-1 and V is TRBV18; no definite D call. V was trimmed by 1 base and J by 5 bases, leaving 9 bases between them. The germline V gene has CDR1 KGHSH and CDR2 LQKENI. The CDR3 has 14 amino acids. As DNA, the CDR3 is TGTGCCAGCTCACCACGTCCAGTAGACAATGAGCAGTTCTTC. Translated: CASSPRPVDNEQFF.